This section outlines one T cell receptor beta chain sequence together with its context. Some clones are missing from TCRdb's copy, which holds only in-frame ones; the method was immunoSEQ multiplex PCR. The data hold 85,000 to 120,000 clones, with 90% to 95% observed a single time. Germline lookup yields CDR1 LNHNV and CDR2 YYDKDF (reference sequence). The CDR3 runs to 14 residues. The ends were cut back, 8 bases at V and 1 base at J, with 11 bases in the middle. The data derive from a study of siplizumab effects on memory and regulatory T cells. This chain links TRBV15 with TRBJ2-2; D gene ambiguous. Sequencing was performed on CD4+ T cells sorted from blood. The clonotype originates from a human donor in good health. The CDR3 region is CATVGQKNTGELFF. The CDR3 DNA follows: TGTGCCACCGTCGGGCAGAAGAACACCGGGGAGCTGTTTTTT.